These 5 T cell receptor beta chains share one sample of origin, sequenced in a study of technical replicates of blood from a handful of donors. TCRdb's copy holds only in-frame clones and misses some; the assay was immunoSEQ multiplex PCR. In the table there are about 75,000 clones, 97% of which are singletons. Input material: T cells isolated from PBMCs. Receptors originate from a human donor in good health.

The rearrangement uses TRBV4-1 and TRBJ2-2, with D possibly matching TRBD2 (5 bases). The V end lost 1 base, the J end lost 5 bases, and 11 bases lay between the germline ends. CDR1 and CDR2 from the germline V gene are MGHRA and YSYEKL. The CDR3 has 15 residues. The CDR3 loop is CASSQVWGATGELFF. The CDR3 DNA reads TGCGCCAGCAGCCAAGTTTGGGGAGCAACCGGGGAGCTGTTTTTT.

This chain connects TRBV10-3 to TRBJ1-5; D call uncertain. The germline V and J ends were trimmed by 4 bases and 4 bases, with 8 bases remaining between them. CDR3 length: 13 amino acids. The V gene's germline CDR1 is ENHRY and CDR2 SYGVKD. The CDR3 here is CAISAAGNQPQHF. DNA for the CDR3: TGTGCCATCAGTGCTGCAGGAAATCAGCCCCAGCATTTT.

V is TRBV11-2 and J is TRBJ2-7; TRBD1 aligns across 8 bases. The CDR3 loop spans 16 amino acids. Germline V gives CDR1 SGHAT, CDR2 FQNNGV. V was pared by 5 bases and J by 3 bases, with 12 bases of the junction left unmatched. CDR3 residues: CASSLYTGGSLYEQYF. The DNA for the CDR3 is TGTGCCAGCAGCCTATATACAGGGGGTTCTCTCTACGAGCAGTACTTC. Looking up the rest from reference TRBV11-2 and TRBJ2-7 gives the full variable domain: EAGVAQSPRYKIIEKRQSVAFWCNPISGHATLYWYQQILGQGPKLLIQFQNNGVVDDSQLPKDRFSAERLKGVDSTLKIQPAKLEDSAVYLCASSLYTGGSLYEQYFGPGTRLTVT.

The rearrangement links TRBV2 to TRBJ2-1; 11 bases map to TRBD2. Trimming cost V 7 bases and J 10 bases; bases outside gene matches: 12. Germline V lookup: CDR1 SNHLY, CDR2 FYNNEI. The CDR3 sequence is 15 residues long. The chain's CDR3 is CASILLAGGLQEQFF. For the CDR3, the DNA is TGTGCCAGCATACTTTTAGCGGGAGGGTTACAGGAGCAGTTCTTC.

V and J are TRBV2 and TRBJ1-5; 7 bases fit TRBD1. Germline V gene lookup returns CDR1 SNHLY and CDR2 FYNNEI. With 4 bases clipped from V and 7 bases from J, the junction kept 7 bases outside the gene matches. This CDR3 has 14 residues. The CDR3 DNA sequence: TGTGCCAGCAGTGGACAGGGCGTCGGCCAGCCCCAGCATTTT. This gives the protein CASSGQGVGQPQHF.